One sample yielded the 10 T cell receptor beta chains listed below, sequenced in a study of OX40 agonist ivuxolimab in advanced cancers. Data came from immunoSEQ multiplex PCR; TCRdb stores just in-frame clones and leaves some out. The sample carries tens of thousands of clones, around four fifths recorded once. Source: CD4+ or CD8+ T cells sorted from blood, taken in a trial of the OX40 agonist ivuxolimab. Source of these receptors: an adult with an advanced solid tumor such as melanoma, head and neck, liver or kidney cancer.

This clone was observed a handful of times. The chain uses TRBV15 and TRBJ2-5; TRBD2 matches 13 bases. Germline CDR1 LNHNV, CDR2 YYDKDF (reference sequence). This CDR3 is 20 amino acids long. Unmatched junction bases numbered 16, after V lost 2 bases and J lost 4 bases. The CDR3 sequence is CATSRSLAGGRGFTGETQYF. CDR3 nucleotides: TGTGCCACCAGCAGATCACTAGCGGGGGGGCGAGGGTTTACGGGAGAGACCCAGTACTTC.

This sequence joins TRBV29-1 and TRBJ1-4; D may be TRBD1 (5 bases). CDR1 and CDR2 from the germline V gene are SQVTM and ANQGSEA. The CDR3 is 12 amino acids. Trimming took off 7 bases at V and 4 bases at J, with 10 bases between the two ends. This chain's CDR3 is CSGRGFNEKLFF. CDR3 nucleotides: TGCAGCGGTCGGGGCTTTAATGAAAAACTGTTTTTT.

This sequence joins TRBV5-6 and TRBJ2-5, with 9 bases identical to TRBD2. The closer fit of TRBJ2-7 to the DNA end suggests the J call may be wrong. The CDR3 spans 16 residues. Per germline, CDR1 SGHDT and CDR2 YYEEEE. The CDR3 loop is CASSGLTSGHYYEQYF. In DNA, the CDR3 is TGTGCCAGCAGCGGCTTGACTAGCGGACACTACTACGAGCAGTACTTC.

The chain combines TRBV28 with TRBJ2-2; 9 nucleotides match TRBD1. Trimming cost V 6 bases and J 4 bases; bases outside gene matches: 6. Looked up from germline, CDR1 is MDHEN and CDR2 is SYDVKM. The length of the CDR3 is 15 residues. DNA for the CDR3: TGTGCCAGCAGCGCACAGGGGGCCGTCACCGGGGAGCTGTTTTTT. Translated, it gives CASSAQGAVTGELFF.

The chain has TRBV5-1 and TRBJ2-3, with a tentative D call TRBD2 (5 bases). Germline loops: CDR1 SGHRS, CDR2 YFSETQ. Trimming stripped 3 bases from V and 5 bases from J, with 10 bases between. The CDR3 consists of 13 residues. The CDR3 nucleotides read TGCGCCAGCAGCTCGCGGGTAAGAGATACGCAGTATTTT. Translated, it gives CASSSRVRDTQYF.

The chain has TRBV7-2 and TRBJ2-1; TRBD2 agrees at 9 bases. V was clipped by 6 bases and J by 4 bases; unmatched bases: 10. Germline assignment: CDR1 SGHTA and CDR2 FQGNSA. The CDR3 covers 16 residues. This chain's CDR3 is CASSQEATSGYNEQFF. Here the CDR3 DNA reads TGTGCCAGCAGTCAAGAGGCGACTAGCGGTTACAATGAGCAGTTCTTC.

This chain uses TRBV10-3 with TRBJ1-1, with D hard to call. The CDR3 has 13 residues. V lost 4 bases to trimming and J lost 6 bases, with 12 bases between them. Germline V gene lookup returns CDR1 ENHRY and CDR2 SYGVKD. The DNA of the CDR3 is TGTGCCATCAGTGCACGGAATGGGCCTGAAGCTTTCTTT. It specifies CAISARNGPEAFF.

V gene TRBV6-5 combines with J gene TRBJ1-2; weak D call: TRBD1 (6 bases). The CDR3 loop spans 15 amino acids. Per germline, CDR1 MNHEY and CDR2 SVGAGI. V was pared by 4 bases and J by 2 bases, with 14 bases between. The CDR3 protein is CASSLSSQGNYGYTF. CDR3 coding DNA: TGTGCCAGCAGTTTAAGTTCACAGGGCAACTATGGCTACACCTTC.

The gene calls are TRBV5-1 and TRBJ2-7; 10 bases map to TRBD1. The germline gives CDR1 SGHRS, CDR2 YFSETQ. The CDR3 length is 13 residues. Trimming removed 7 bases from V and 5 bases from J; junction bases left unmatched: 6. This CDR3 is CASGGTGAHEQYF. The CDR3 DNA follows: TGCGCCAGCGGCGGGACAGGGGCCCACGAGCAGTACTTC.

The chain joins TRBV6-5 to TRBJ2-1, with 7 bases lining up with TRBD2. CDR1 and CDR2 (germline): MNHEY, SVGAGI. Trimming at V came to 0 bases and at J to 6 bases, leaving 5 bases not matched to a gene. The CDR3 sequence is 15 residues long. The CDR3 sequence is CASSYSPKRGNEQFF. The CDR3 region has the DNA TGTGCCAGCAGTTACTCACCCAAGCGGGGCAATGAGCAGTTCTTC.